This is a list of T cell receptor beta chains from one sample in a study of shared clonotypes between healthy human individuals. The assay was immunoSEQ multiplex PCR, and TCRdb's table has in-frame clones only and misses some. The sample records about 1.9 million clones, around 95% being singletons. Sequenced: naive CD8+ T cells from PBMCs. The origin of the receptors is a man younger than 35 in good health. Some clones in this sample may be carry-over from other donors' samples. Each CDR3 is given with its conserved first and last residue. The order of the fields is D gene, J gene, V gene, clone size, CDR3 length, CDR3 DNA, CDR3 protein. The D gene is left open where the match is weak. Size tells how often a clone was seen (once, few, many) or the class of an expanded clone, and some rows leave it out.

>NA|TRBJ1-2|TRBV25-1|NA|15
TGTGCCAGCAGTGAATCAGAGGGTATTAACTATGGCTACACCTTC
CASSESEGINYGYTF
>NA|TRBJ1-5|TRBV19|NA|14
TGTGCCAGTAGTCCCCGGGATTTCAATCAGCCCCAGCATTTT
CASSPRDFNQPQHF
>TRBD1|TRBJ1-2|TRBV12-5|NA|14
TGTGCTAGTGGCCCTGGACAGGGGGCGGCTGGCTACACCTTC
CASGPGQGAAGYTF
>NA|TRBJ2-7|TRBV27|NA|15
TGTGCCAGCACAGAAATACGCGGCTCAGCCTACGAGCAGTACTTC
CASTEIRGSAYEQYF
>TRBD1|TRBJ2-5|TRBV27|NA|14
TGTGCCAGCAGTTTAAGGGGACAGGGTGAGACCCAGTACTTC
CASSLRGQGETQYF
>NA|TRBJ1-4|TRBV2|NA|15
TGTGCCAGCAGGGAACACTCAGGGGAGGTAGAAAAACTGTTTTTT
CASREHSGEVEKLFF
>NA|TRBJ1-5|TRBV4-1|NA|15
TGCGCCAGCAGCCAAGAAGGGTCCAGCAATCAGCCCCAGCATTTT
CASSQEGSSNQPQHF
>NA|TRBJ2-5|TRBV5-6|NA|13
TGTGCCAGCAGCTTGTCCCTGCAGGAGACCCAGTACTTC
CASSLSLQETQYF
>TRBD1|TRBJ2-7|TRBV19|once|13
TGTGCCAGTAGTTCGGACAGGACCTACGAGCAGTACTTC
CASSSDRTYEQYF
>NA|TRBJ1-5|TRBV5-8|NA|13
TGTGCCAGCAGCGTAGGGCCCAATCAGCCCCAGCATTTT
CASSVGPNQPQHF
>NA|TRBJ2-3|TRBV27|NA|14
TGTGCCAGCAGTTTAGCGGAGCCCACAGATACGCAGTATTTT
CASSLAEPTDTQYF
>NA|TRBJ2-3|TRBV4-1|NA|14
TGCGCCAGCAGCCAAGGATGGGCAAGAGATACGCAGTATTTT
CASSQGWARDTQYF
>NA|TRBJ2-7|TRBV7-3|NA|12
TGTGCCAGCAGCTGGGGTGGTGGCGAGCAGTACTTC
CASSWGGGEQYF
>TRBD1|TRBJ1-2|TRBV7-9|NA|16
TGTGCCAGCAGCTTAGGGACAGGTGATGGATGGTATGGCTACACCTTC
CASSLGTGDGWYGYTF
>NA|TRBJ2-1|TRBV11-3|NA|12
TGTGCCAGCAGCTTAGCAGACAATGAGCAGTTCTTC
CASSLADNEQFF
>NA|TRBJ2-7|TRBV13|NA|16
TGTGCCAGCAGCCCGGAACCGGGACAAGGCCCCTACGAGCAGTACTTC
CASSPEPGQGPYEQYF
>NA|TRBJ1-2|TRBV28|NA|15
TGTGCCAGCAGTGAGATGGGGGAGGGGGACTATGGCTACACCTTC
CASSEMGEGDYGYTF
>TRBD2|TRBJ2-1|TRBV7-9|NA|15
TGTGCCAGCAGCTTTCCACTAGCGGGAGTCCGTGAGCAGTTCTTC
CASSFPLAGVREQFF
>TRBD1|TRBJ1-1|TRBV7-3|NA|15
TGTGCCAGCAGCTCGCGGACAGGGTTGAACACTGAAGCTTTCTTT
CASSSRTGLNTEAFF
>NA|TRBJ2-7|TRBV4-1|NA|13
TGCGCCAGCAGCCAAGATCATAGGGGCAAGCAGTACTTC
CASSQDHRGKQYF
>NA|TRBJ2-1|TRBV19|NA|14
TGTGCCAGTAGTAGGGGTGGCTCCTACAATGAGCAGTTCTTC
CASSRGGSYNEQFF
>TRBD2|TRBJ2-7|TRBV18|NA|15
TGTGCCAGCTCGGGCGACTGGGAGGGGACCTACGAGCAGTACTTC
CASSGDWEGTYEQYF
>NA|TRBJ1-6|TRBV30|NA|14
TGTGCCTGCGAGACCGGTCAGGAAGGTTCACCCCTCCACTTT
CACETGQEGSPLHF
>NA|TRBJ2-6|TRBV18|NA|19
TGTGCCAGCTCACCTTGGTCTCCACTACAGAGCTCTGGGGCCAACGTCCTGACTTTC
CASSPWSPLQSSGANVLTF